These 23 T cell receptor beta chains share one sample of origin, sequenced in a study of OX40 agonist ivuxolimab in advanced cancers. TCRdb's copy holds only in-frame clones and misses some; the assay was immunoSEQ multiplex PCR. The sample lists about 150,000 clones, roughly 94% occurring once. Sequencing used CD4+ or CD8+ T cells sorted from blood, obtained in a trial of the OX40 agonist ivuxolimab. The receptors here all came from an adult with an advanced solid tumor such as melanoma, head and neck, liver or kidney cancer.

The genes are TRBV7-2 and TRBJ2-1; D is unresolved. CDR3 length equals 12 residues. Trimming cost V 5 bases and J 6 bases, with 8 bases left between them. Looked up from germline, CDR1 is SGHTA and CDR2 is FQGNSA. The CDR3 coding sequence is TGTGCCAGCAGCGCCCTCTTCAATGAGCAGTTCTTC. It codes for CASSALFNEQFF.

This rearrangement joins TRBV2 to TRBJ2-5, with a weak D call TRBD1 (6 bases). CDR3 length: 13 amino acids. Per the germline V gene, CDR1 is SNHLY and CDR2 is FYNNEI. V was pared by 8 bases and J by 2 bases, with 12 bases between. CDR3 amino acids: CASGRDIQETQYF. The CDR3 DNA reads TGTGCCAGCGGCCGGGACATACAAGAGACCCAGTACTTC.

This rearrangement joins TRBV28 to TRBJ1-4, with D possibly matching TRBD1 (6 bases). This CDR3 is 15 amino acids long. The germline gives CDR1 MDHEN, CDR2 SYDVKM. Trimming took 8 bases from V and 8 from J, leaving 21 bases between them. CDR3 residues: CASSNRDGRGEKLFF. DNA of the CDR3: TGTGCCAGCTCCAATCGGGACGGGAGGGGGGAAAAACTGTTTTTT.

This chain links TRBV14 with TRBJ1-3; D is possibly TRBD1 (5 bases). Germline V lookup: CDR1 SGHDN, CDR2 FVKESK. V was pared by 4 bases and J by 8 bases, with 12 bases between. The CDR3 contains 13 residues. The CDR3 nucleotides read TGTGCCAGCAGCCTACCGGGGGTGGACACCATATATTTT. Protein product: CASSLPGVDTIYF.

The CDR3 loop is CASSFEQGMNQPQHF. CDR3 DNA sequence: TGTGCCAGCAGCTTTGAACAGGGTATGAATCAGCCCCAGCATTTT. This rearrangement joins TRBV11-2 to TRBJ1-5; D is perhaps TRBD1 (6 bases). Trimming took 3 bases from V and 4 from J, leaving 13 bases between them. The CDR3 length is 15 residues. Germline V gene lookup returns CDR1 SGHAT and CDR2 FQNNGV.

In DNA, the CDR3 is TGTGCCAGCAGCTTAGTCGTGGGGGCCGGGGCCAAAAACATTCAGTACTTC. Translated: CASSLVVGAGAKNIQYF. The rearrangement joins TRBV7-2 to TRBJ2-4; the D gene is possibly TRBD1 (6 bases). V lost 1 base and J lost 1, with 14 bases in between. Germline loops: CDR1 SGHTA, CDR2 FQGNSA. The CDR3 runs to 17 residues.

This chain uses TRBV14 with TRBJ1-5; D may be TRBD1 (5 bases). This CDR3 has 13 amino acids. The germline V gene encodes CDR1 SGHDN and CDR2 FVKESK. The V gene lost 3 bases and the J gene lost 5 bases, with 8 bases spanning the gap. In nucleotides, the CDR3 is TGTGCCAGCAGCCAGGGACCCGATCAGCCCCAGCATTTT. It encodes CASSQGPDQPQHF.

The chain is built from TRBV11-2 and TRBJ1-2; 7 nucleotides align to TRBD1. Germline V gives CDR1 SGHAT, CDR2 FQNNGV. The CDR3 length is 14 residues. Trimming cost V 3 bases and J 7 bases; bases outside gene matches: 8. In DNA form, the CDR3 reads TGTGCCAGCAGCTTGGGACAGTCAACCCCTGGCTACACCTTC. Translating gives CASSLGQSTPGYTF.

This chain joins TRBV7-2 and TRBJ2-7, with D unclear. The V gene's germline CDR1 is SGHTA and CDR2 FQGNSA. The ends were cut back, 1 base at V and 5 bases at J, with 15 bases in the middle. There are 15 residues in the CDR3. This CDR3 is CASSLDRTSRNEQYF. The CDR3 DNA reads TGTGCCAGCAGCTTAGACCGAACGTCGCGGAACGAGCAGTACTTC.

V and J are TRBV4-3 and TRBJ1-1, with D possibly matching TRBD1 (5 bases). The germline V gene has CDR1 LGHNA and CDR2 YSLEER. Deletions cut 3 bases from V and 4 bases from J, with 18 bases between. The CDR3 spans 16 residues. The DNA for the CDR3 is TGCGCCAGCAGCCATCCACAACGGGGGTTGGGCACTGAAGCTTTCTTT. This encodes CASSHPQRGLGTEAFF.

The chain links TRBV6-6 to TRBJ2-1, with D possibly being TRBD1 (5 bases). Trimming pared 7 bases from V and 6 bases from J, leaving 13 bases between. Per germline, CDR1 MNHNY and CDR2 SVGAGI (reference sequence). The CDR3 is 13 amino acids. The CDR3 nucleotides are TGTGCCAGCAAACGACCGACAGCCAATGAGCAGTTCTTC. This gives the protein CASKRPTANEQFF.

The chain has TRBV25-1 and TRBJ2-2; perhaps TRBD2 as D (5 bases). Germline CDR1 reads MGHDK; CDR2 reads SYGVNS. The CDR3 has 14 residues. Trimming stripped 6 bases from V and 5 bases from J, with 13 bases between. CDR3 in amino acids: CASSAAGVTGELFF. Written as DNA, the CDR3 is TGTGCCAGCAGCGCGGCCGGGGTAACCGGGGAGCTGTTTTTT.

V gene TRBV18 combines with J gene TRBJ2-3, with 10 positions matching TRBD2. Germline V gene lookup returns CDR1 KGHSH and CDR2 LQKENI. This CDR3 is 17 amino acids long. Trimming took 3 bases from V and 0 from J; bases not matched to a gene: 6. Written as DNA, the CDR3 is TGTGCCAGCTCACCTCCCGGACTAGCGGACAGCACAGATACGCAGTATTTT. Its protein is CASSPPGLADSTDTQYF. Full variable domain (outside the CDR3, taken from reference TRBV18 and TRBJ2-3): NAGVMQNPRHLVRRRGQEARLRCSPMKGHSHVYWYRQLPEEGLKFMVYLQKENIIDESGMPKERFSAEFPKEGPSILRIQQVVRGDSAAYFCASSPPGLADSTDTQYFGPGTRLTVL.

The chain links TRBV4-2 to TRBJ2-1, with 8 bases aligning to TRBD2. Losses at the gene ends were 5 bases for V and 7 bases for J; bases not matched to a gene: 7. The germline V gene encodes CDR1 LGHNA and CDR2 YNFKEQ. This CDR3 is built from 14 residues. As DNA, the CDR3 is TGTGCCAGCAGCGGTAGCGGGAAGGCTAATGAGCAGTTCTTC. Its translation is CASSGSGKANEQFF.

The chain links TRBV9 to TRBJ2-7, with a weak D call TRBD2 (6 bases). Trimming cost V 3 bases and J 6 bases, with 28 bases left between them. The V gene's germline CDR1 is SGDLS and CDR2 YYNGEE. The CDR3 has 18 residues. CDR3 sequence: CASSAPGEGGWGVGEQYF. The CDR3 region has the DNA TGTGCCAGCAGCGCCCCAGGCGAGGGCGGTTGGGGGGTCGGCGAGCAGTACTTC.

The J gene is TRBJ1-2, the V gene TRBV7-2; 8 nucleotides agree with TRBD1. Per germline, CDR1 SGHTA and CDR2 FQGNSA. The CDR3 length is 13 residues. V lost 5 bases to trimming and J lost 4 bases; unmatched junction nucleotides: 3. CDR3: CASSGQGAYGYTF. For the CDR3, the DNA is TGTGCCAGCAGCGGCCAGGGGGCCTATGGCTACACCTTC.

This chain joins TRBV28 and TRBJ2-7; 10 bases map to TRBD1. V lost 6 bases and J lost 7; bases outside the gene matches: 9. The CDR3 sequence is 14 residues long. The V gene's germline CDR1 is MDHEN and CDR2 SYDVKM. The CDR3 DNA is TGTGCCAGCAGAACCGGGACAGGGGCAGAGGAGCAGTACTTC. This sequence encodes CASRTGTGAEEQYF.

J is TRBJ2-4 and V is TRBV5-1; TRBD2 aligns across 16 bases. The CDR3 contains 18 residues. Trimming took 4 bases from V and 7 from J; bases not matched to a gene: 11. Germline assignment: CDR1 SGHRS and CDR2 YFSETQ. CDR3 loop: CASSPGVGTSGRANIQYF. DNA for the CDR3: TGCGCCAGCAGCCCGGGGGTCGGGACTAGCGGGAGGGCCAACATTCAGTACTTC.

The chain is built from TRBV7-9 and TRBJ2-1; D unclear. CDR1 is SEHNR, CDR2 FQNEAQ, per germline (reference sequence). This CDR3 spans 16 amino acids. Trimming stripped 3 bases from V and 4 bases from J, with 16 bases between. This CDR3 is CASSLYSLPPYNEQFF. DNA of the CDR3: TGTGCCAGCAGCTTGTATAGCCTCCCACCTTACAATGAGCAGTTCTTC.

The rearrangement joins TRBV7-2 to TRBJ2-5; 8 nucleotides align to TRBD1. The CDR3 is 12 amino acids. Trimming cost V 5 bases and J 9 bases; bases outside gene matches: 5. In germline, CDR1 is SGHTA, CDR2 FQGNSA. The CDR3 loop reads CASSGQGLAQYF. CDR3 coding DNA: TGTGCCAGCAGCGGACAGGGCTTGGCCCAGTACTTC.

V and J are TRBV5-1 and TRBJ2-1, with no clear D. V was pared by 0 bases and J by 2 bases, with 12 bases between. The germline V gene encodes CDR1 SGHRS and CDR2 YFSETQ. The CDR3 is 16 residues long. The CDR3 loop reads CASSLEVLRAYNEQFF. In DNA, the CDR3 is TGCGCCAGCAGCTTGGAGGTATTAAGGGCCTACAATGAGCAGTTCTTC.

The chain carries TRBV7-3 and TRBJ1-1, with D unresolved. This CDR3 comprises 13 residues. Germline CDR1 reads SGHTA; CDR2 reads FQGTGA. V was trimmed by 5 bases and J by 8 bases, leaving 15 bases between them. Here the CDR3 DNA reads TGTGCCAGCAGCCTAGGACCCCCCGAGGAAGCTTTCTTT. Translated, it gives CASSLGPPEEAFF.

The genes are TRBV5-5 and TRBJ2-5; tentatively, D is TRBD2 (6 bases). CDR3 size: 15 residues. Trimming left V 3 bases short and J 4 bases short, with 16 bases between. Germline CDR1 SGHKS, CDR2 YYEKEE (reference sequence). The CDR3 region is CASSWVGGISETQYF. In DNA form, the CDR3 reads TGTGCCAGCAGCTGGGTGGGGGGAATATCAGAGACCCAGTACTTC.